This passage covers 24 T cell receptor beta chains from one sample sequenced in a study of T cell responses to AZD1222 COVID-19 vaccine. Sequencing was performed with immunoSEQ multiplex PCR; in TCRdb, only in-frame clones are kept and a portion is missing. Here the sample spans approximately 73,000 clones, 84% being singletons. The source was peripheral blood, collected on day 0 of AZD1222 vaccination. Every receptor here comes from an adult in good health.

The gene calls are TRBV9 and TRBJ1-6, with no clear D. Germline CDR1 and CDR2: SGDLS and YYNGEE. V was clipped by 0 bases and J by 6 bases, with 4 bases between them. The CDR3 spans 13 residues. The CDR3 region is CASSVDGNSPLHF. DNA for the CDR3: TGTGCCAGCAGCGTAGATGGTAATTCACCCCTCCACTTT.

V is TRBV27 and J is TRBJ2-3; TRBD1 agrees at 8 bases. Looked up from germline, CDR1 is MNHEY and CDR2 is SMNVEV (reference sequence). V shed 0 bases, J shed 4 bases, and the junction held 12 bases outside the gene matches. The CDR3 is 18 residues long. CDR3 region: CASSLSRSGRGQADTQYF. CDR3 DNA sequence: TGTGCCAGCAGTTTATCGAGGTCAGGCAGGGGGCAAGCAGATACGCAGTATTTT.

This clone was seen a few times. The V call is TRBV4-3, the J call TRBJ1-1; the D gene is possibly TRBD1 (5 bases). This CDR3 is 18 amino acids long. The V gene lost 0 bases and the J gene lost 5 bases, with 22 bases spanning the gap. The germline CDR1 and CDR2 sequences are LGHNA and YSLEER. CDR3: CASSQEAPDGGHPTEAFF. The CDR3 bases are TGCGCCAGCAGCCAAGAGGCCCCCGATGGAGGACACCCGACTGAAGCTTTCTTT.

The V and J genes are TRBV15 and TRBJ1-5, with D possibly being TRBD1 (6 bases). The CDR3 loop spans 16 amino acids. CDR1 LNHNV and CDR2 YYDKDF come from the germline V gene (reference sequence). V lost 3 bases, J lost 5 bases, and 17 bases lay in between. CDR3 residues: CATSRELVQGYQPQHF. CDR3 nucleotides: TGTGCCACCAGCAGGGAATTGGTACAGGGATATCAGCCCCAGCATTTT.

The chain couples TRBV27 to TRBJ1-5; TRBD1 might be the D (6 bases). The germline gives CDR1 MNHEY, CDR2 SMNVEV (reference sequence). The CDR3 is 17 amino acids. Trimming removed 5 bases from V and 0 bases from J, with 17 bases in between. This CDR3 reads CASSLLGGAYSNQPQHF. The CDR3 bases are TGTGCCAGCAGTCTCCTAGGGGGAGCCTATAGCAATCAGCCCCAGCATTTT.

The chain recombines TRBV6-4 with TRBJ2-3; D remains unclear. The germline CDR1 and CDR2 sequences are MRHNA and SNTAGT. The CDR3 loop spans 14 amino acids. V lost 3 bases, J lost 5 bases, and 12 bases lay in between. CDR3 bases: TGTGCCAGCAGTGAGTTAGCCGGTGGAGATACGCAGTATTTT. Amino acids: CASSELAGGDTQYF.

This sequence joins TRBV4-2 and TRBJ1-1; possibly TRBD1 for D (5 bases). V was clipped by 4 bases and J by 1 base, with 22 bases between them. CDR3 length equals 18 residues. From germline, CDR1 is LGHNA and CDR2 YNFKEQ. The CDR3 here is CASSPEWTGELTNTEAFF. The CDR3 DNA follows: TGTGCCAGCAGCCCCGAGTGGACGGGGGAACTGACGAACACTGAAGCTTTCTTT.

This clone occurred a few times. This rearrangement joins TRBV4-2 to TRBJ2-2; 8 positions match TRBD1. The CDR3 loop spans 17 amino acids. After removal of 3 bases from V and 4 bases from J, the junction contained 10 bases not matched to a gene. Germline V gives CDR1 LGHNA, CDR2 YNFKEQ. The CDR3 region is CASSQTQGAGRTGELFF. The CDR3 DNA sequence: TGTGCCAGCAGCCAGACCCAGGGGGCCGGACGCACCGGGGAGCTGTTTTTT.

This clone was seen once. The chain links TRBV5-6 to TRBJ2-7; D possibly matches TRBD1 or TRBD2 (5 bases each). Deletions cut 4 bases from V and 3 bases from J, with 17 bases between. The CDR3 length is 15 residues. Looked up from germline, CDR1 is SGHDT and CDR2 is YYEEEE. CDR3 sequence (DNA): TGTGCCAGCAGCCGGGGCCCGGCGGTGATCTACGAGCAGTACTTC. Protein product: CASSRGPAVIYEQYF.

Here the CDR3 DNA reads TGCAGCGTTGACCCTTATTCGACAGCAATGGGGGGTGAAGCTTTCTTT. It translates to CSVDPYSTAMGGEAFF. J is TRBJ1-1 and V is TRBV29-1; D possibly corresponds to TRBD1 (5 bases). The germline V gene encodes CDR1 SQVTM and CDR2 ANQGSEA. V was trimmed by 3 bases and J by 7 bases, leaving 24 bases between them. The CDR3 is made up of 16 amino acids. Using reference TRBV29-1 and TRBJ1-1 for the parts outside the CDR3, the full variable domain is SAVISQKPSRDICQRGTSLTIQCQVDSQVTMMFWYRQQPGQSLTLIATANQGSEATYESGFVIDKFPISRPNLTFSTLTVSNMSPEDSSIYLCSVDPYSTAMGGEAFFGQGTRLTVV.

The CDR3 coding sequence is TGTGCCAGCAGCACTCTGACAGGGGCGGGAAACACCATATATTTT. Translated: CASSTLTGAGNTIYF. The chain employs TRBV7-9 and TRBJ1-3; TRBD1 matches 8 bases. The V gene's germline CDR1 is SEHNR and CDR2 FQNEAQ (reference sequence). This CDR3 spans 15 amino acids. Trimming at V came to 5 bases and at J to 4 bases, leaving 7 bases not matched to a gene. Filled out from reference TRBV7-9 and TRBJ1-3, the complete variable domain reads DTGVSQNPRHKITKRGQNVTFRCDPISEHNRLYWYRQTLGQGPEFLTYFQNEAQLEKSRLLSDRFSAERPKGSFSTLEIQRTEQGDSAMYLCASSTLTGAGNTIYFGEGSWLTVV.

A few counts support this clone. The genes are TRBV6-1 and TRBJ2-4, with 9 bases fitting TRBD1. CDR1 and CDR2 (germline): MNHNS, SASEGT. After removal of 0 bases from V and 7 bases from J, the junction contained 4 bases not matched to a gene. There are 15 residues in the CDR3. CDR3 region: CASSEAGTGRNIQYF. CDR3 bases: TGTGCCAGCAGTGAAGCGGGGACAGGGAGGAACATTCAGTACTTC.

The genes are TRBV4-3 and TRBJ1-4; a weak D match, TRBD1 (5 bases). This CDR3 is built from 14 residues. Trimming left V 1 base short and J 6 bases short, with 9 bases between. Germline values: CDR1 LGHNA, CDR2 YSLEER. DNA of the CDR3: TGCGCCAGCAGCCAAGGCCAGGGAGATGAAAAACTGTTTTTT. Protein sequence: CASSQGQGDEKLFF.

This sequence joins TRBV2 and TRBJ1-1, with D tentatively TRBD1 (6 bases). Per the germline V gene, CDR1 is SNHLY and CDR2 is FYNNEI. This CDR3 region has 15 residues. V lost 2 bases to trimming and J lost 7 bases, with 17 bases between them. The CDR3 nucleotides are TGTGCCAGCAGTGAACCCTACGTAGGAGGGGGTGAAGCTTTCTTT. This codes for CASSEPYVGGGEAFF.

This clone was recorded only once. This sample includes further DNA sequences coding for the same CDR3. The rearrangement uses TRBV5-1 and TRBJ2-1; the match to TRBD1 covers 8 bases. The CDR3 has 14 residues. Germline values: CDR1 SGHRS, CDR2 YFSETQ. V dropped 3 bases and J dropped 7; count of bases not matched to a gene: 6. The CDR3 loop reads CASSSGTGGNEQFF. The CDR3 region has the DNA TGCGCCAGCAGCTCCGGGACAGGAGGAAATGAGCAGTTCTTC.

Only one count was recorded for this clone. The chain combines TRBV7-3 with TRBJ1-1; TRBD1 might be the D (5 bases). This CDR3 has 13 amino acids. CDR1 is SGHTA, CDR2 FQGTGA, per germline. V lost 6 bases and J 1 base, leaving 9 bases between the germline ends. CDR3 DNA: TGTGCCAGCAGGGTGACAGCGAACACTGAAGCTTTCTTT. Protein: CASRVTANTEAFF.

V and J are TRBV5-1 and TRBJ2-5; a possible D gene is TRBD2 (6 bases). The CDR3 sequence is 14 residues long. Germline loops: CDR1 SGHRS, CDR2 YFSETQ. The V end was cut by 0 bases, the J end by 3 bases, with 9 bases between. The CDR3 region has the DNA TGCGCCAGCAGCTTGGTGGCGGGGAAAGAGACCCAGTACTTC. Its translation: CASSLVAGKETQYF.

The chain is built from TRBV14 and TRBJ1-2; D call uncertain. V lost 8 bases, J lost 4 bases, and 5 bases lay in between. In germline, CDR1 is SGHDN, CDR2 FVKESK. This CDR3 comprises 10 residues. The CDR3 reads CASLVYGYTF. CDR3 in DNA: TGTGCCAGCTTAGTCTATGGCTACACCTTC.

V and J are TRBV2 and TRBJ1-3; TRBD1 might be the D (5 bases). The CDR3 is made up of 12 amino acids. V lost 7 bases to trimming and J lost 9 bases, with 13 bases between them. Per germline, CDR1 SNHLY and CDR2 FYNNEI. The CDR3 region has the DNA TGTGCCAGCACCGGTCTTGGGGCCACCATATATTTT. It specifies CASTGLGATIYF.

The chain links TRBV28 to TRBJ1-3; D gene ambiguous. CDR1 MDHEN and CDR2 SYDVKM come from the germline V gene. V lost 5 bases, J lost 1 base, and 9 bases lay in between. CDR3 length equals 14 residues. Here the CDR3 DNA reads TGTGCCAGCAGTAACGGAGGTTCTGGAAACACCATATATTTT. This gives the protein CASSNGGSGNTIYF.

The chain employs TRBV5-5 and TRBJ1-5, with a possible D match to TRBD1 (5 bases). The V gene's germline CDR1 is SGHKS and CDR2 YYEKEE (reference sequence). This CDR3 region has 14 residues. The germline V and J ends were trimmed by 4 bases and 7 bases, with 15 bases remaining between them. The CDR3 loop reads CASSGGKGSQPQHF. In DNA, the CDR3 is TGTGCCAGCAGCGGAGGCAAGGGGTCCCAGCCCCAGCATTTT. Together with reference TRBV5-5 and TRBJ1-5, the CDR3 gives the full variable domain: DAGVTQSPTHLIKTRGQQVTLRCSPISGHKSVSWYQQVLGQGPQFIFQYYEKEERGRGNFPDRFSARQFPNYSSELNVNALLLGDSALYLCASSGGKGSQPQHFGDGTRLSIL.

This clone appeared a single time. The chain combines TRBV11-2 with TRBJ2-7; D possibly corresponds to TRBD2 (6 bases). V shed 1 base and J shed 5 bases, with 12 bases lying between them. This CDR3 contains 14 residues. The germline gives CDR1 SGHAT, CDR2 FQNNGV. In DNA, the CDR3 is TGTGCCAGCAGCTTAGTTGGAGGGACCCACGAGCAGTACTTC. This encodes CASSLVGGTHEQYF.

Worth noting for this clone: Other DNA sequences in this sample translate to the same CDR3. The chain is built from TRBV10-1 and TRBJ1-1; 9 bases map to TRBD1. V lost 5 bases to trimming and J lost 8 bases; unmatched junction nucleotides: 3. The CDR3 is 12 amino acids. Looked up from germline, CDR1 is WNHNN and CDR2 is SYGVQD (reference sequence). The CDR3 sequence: CASSLGTGEAFF. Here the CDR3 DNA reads TGCGCCAGCAGTCTCGGGACAGGGGAAGCTTTCTTT.

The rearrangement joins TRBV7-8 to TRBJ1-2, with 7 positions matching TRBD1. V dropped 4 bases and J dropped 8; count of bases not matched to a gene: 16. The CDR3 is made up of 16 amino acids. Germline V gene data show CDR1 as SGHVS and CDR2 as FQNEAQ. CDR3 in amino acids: CASSSELGTAGFGYTF. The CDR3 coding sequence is TGTGCCAGCAGCTCTGAGCTGGGGACAGCGGGGTTCGGCTACACCTTC. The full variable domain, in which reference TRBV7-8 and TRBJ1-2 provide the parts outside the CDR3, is GAGVSQSPRYKVAKRGQDVALRCDPISGHVSLFWYQQALGQGPEFLTYFQNEAQLDKSGLPSDRFFAERPEGSVSTLKIQRTQQEDSAVYLCASSSELGTAGFGYTFGSGTRLTVV.